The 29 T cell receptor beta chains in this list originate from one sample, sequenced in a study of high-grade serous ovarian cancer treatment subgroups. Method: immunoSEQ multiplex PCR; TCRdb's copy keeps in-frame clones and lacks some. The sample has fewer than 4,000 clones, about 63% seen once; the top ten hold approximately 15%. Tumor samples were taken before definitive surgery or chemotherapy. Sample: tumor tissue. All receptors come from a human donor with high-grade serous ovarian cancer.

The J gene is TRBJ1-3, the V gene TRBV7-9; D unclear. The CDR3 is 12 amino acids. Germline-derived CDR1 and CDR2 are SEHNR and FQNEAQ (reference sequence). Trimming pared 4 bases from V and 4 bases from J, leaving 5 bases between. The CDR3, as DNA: TGTGCCAGCAGCTCGGCAGGAAACACCATATATTTT. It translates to CASSSAGNTIYF.

CDR3 loop: CASSLVLDTEAFF. The CDR3 coding sequence is TGTGCCAGCAGCTTAGTCTTGGACACTGAAGCTTTCTTT. V and J are TRBV7-9 and TRBJ1-1, with unresolved D. This CDR3 is built from 13 residues. The germline V gene has CDR1 SEHNR and CDR2 FQNEAQ (reference sequence). V was clipped by 1 base and J by 3 bases, with 6 bases between them.

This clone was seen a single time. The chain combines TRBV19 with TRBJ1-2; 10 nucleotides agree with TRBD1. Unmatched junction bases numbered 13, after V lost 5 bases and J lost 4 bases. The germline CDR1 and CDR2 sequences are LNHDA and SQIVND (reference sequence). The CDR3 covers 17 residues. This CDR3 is CASSAGRQGAVIYGYTF. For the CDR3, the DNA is TGTGCCAGTAGTGCCGGACGACAGGGGGCCGTCATCTATGGCTACACCTTC. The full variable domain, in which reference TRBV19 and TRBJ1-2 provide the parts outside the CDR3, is DGGITQSPKYLFRKEGQNVTLSCEQNLNHDAMYWYRQDPGQGLRLIYYSQIVNDFQKGDIAEGYSVSREKKESFPLTVTSAQKNPTAFYLCASSAGRQGAVIYGYTFGSGTRLTVV.

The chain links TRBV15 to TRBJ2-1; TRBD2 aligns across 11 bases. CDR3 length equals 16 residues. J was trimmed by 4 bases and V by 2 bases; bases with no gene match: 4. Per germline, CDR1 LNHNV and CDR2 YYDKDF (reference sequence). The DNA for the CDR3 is TGTGCCACCAGCAGAAGTCTAGCGGGGGGTTACAATGAGCAGTTCTTC. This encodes CATSRSLAGGYNEQFF.

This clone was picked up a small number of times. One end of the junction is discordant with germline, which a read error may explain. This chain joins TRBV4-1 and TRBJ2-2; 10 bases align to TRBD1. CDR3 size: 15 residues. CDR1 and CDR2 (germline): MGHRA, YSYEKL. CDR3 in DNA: TGTGCCAGCAGACGGGGACAGGGGTTAGGCGGGGAGCTGTTTTTT. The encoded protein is CASRRGQGLGGELFF.

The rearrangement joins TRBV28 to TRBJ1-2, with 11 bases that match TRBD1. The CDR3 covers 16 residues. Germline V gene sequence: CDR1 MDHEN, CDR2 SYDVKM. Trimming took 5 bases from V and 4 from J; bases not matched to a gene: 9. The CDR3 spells CASSLMDRGRSYGYTF. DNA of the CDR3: TGTGCCAGCAGTCTGATGGACAGGGGGCGTAGCTATGGCTACACCTTC.

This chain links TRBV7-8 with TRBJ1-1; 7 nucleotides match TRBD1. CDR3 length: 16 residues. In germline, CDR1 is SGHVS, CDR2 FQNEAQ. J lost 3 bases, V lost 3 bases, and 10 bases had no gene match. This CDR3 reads CASSLKRGQLHTEAFF. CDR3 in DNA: TGTGCCAGCAGCTTGAAACGGGGACAGCTACACACTGAAGCTTTCTTT.

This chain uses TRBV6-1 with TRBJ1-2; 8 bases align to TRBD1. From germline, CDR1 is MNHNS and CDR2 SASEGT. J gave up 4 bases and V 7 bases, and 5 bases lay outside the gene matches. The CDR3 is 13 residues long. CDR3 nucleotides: TGTGCCAGCAAAGGACAGGGCTCCTATGGCTACACCTTC. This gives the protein CASKGQGSYGYTF.

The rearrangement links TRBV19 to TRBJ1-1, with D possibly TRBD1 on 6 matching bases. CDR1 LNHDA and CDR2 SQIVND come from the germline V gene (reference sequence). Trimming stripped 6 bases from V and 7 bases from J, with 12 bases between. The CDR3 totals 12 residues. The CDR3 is CASSGRGREAFF. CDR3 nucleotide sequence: TGTGCCAGTAGCGGCAGGGGACGTGAAGCTTTCTTT. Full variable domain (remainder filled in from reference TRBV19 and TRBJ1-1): DGGITQSPKYLFRKEGQNVTLSCEQNLNHDAMYWYRQDPGQGLRLIYYSQIVNDFQKGDIAEGYSVSREKKESFPLTVTSAQKNPTAFYLCASSGRGREAFFGQGTRLTVV.

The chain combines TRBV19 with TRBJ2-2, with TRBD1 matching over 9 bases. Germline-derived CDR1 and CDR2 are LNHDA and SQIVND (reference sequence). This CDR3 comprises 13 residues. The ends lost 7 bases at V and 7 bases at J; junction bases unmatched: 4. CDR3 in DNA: TGTGCCAGTATTGGACAGGGGAACGGGGAGCTGTTTTTT. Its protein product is CASIGQGNGELFF. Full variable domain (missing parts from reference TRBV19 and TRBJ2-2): DGGITQSPKYLFRKEGQNVTLSCEQNLNHDAMYWYRQDPGQGLRLIYYSQIVNDFQKGDIAEGYSVSREKKESFPLTVTSAQKNPTAFYLCASIGQGNGELFFGEGSRLTVL.

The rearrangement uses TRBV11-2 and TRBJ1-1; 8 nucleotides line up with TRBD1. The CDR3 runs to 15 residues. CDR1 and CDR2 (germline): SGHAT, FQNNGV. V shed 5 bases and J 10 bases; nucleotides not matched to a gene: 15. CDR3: CASSPDRDSVLGAFF. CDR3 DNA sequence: TGTGCCAGCAGCCCGGACAGGGATTCTGTATTGGGAGCTTTCTTT.

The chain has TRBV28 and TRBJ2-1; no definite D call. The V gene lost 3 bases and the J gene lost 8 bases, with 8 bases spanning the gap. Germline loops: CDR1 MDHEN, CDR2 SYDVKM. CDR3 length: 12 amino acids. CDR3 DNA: TGTGCCAGCAGTTTTTATCTGGATGAGCAGTTCTTC. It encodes CASSFYLDEQFF.

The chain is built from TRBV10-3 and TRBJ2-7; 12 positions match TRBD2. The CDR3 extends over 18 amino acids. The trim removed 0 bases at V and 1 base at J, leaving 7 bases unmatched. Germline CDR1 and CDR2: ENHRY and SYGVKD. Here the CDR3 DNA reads TGTGCCATCAGTGAGTCGGTGACTAGCGGGGGAATATCCTACGAGCAGTACGTC. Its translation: CAISESVTSGGISYEQYV.

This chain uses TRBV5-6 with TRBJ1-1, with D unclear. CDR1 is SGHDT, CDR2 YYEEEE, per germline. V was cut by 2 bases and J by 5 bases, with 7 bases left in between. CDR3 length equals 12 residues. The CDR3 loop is CASSFSGTEAFF. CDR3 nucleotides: TGTGCCAGCAGCTTCTCCGGAACTGAAGCTTTCTTT.

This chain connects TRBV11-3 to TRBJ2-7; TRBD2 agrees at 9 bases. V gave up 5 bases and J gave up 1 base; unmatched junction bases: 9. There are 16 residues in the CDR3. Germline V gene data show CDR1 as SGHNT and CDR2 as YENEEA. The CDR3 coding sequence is TGTGCCAGCAGCCCCGGGGCTAGCGGGGATTCCTACGAGCAGTACTTC. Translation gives CASSPGASGDSYEQYF.

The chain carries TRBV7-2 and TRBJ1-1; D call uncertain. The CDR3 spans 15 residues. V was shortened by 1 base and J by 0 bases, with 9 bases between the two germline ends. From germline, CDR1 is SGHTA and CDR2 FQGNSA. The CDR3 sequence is CASSLDGDLNTEAFF. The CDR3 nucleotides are TGTGCCAGCAGCTTAGACGGAGACCTGAACACTGAAGCTTTCTTT.

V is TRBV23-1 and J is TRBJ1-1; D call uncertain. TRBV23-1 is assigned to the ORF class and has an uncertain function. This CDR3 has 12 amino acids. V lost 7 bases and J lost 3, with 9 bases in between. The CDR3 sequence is CASIREDTEAFF. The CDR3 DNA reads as TGCGCCAGCATAAGGGAAGACACTGAAGCTTTCTTT.

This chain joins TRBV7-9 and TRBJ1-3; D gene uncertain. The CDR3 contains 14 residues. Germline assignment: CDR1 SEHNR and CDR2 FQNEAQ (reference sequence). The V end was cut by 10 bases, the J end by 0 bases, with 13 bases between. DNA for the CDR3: TGTGCCACCGCGAGGCCACTCTCTGGAAACACCATATATTTT. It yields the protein CATARPLSGNTIYF.

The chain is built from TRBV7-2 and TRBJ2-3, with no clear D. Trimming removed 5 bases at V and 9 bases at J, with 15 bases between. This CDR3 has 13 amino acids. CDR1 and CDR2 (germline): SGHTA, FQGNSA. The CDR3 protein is CASSGVAVTTQYF. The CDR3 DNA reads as TGTGCCAGCAGCGGGGTGGCAGTCACAACGCAGTATTTT.

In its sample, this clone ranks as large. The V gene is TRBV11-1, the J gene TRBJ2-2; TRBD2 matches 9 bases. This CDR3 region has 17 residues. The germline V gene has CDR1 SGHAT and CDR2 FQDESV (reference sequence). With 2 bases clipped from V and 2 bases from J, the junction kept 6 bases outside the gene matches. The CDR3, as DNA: TGTGCCAGCAGCTTACTCCCGGGACTAGCCAACACCGGGGAGCTGTTTTTT. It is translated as CASSLLPGLANTGELFF. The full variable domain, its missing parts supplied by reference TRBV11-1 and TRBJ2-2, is EAEVAQSPRYKITEKSQAVAFWCDPISGHATLYWYRQILGQGPELLVQFQDESVVDDSQLPKDRFSAERLKGVDSTLKIQPAELGDSAMYLCASSLLPGLANTGELFFGEGSRLTVL.

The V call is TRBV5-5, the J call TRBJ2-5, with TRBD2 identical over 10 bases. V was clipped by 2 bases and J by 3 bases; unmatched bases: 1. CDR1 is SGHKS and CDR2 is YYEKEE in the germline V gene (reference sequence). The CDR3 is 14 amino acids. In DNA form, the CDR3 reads TGTGCCAGCAGCTTCGGACTAGCGGAAGAGACCCAGTACTTC. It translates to CASSFGLAEETQYF.

The DNA for the CDR3 is TGTGCCAGCAGTTTAAGTGGGACGGGTAATTCACCCCTCCACTTT. Its protein is CASSLSGTGNSPLHF. The V call is TRBV27, the J call TRBJ1-6; D may be TRBD1 (5 bases). The CDR3 loop spans 15 amino acids. Trimming took off 2 bases at V and 6 bases at J, with 11 bases between the two ends. Germline V gene sequence: CDR1 MNHEY, CDR2 SMNVEV (reference sequence).

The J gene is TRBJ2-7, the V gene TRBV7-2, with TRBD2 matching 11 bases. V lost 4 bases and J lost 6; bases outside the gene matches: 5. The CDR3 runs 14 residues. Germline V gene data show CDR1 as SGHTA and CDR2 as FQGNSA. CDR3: CASSYVAGGREQYF. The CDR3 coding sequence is TGTGCCAGCAGCTATGTAGCGGGGGGGCGCGAGCAGTACTTC. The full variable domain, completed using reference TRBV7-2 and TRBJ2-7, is GAGVSQSPSNKVTEKGKDVELRCDPISGHTALYWYRQSLGQGLEFLIYFQGNSAPDKSGLPSDRFSAERTGGSVSTLTIQRTQQEDSAVYLCASSYVAGGREQYFGPGTRLTVT.

CDR3 in amino acids: CASSQGGQGIAEAFF. The CDR3 region has the DNA TGCGCCAGCAGCCAAGGTGGACAGGGGATCGCTGAAGCTTTCTTT. V is TRBV4-3 and J is TRBJ1-1; 9 bases map to TRBD1. Germline V gives CDR1 LGHNA, CDR2 YSLEER. V lost 1 base and J lost 6; bases outside the gene matches: 6. The CDR3 covers 15 residues.

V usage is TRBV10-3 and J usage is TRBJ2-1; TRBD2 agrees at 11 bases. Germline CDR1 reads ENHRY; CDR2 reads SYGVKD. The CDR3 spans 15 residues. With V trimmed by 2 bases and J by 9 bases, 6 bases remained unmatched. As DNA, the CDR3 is TGTGCCATCAGTGAGATGATAGCGGGGGGGTCTGAGCAGTTCTTC. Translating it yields CAISEMIAGGSEQFF.

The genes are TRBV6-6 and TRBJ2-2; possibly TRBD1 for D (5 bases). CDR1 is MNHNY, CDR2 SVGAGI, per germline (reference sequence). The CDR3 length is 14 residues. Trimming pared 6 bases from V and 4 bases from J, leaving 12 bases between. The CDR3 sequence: CASSPTGRTGELFF. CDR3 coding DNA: TGTGCCAGCAGCCCCACAGGCCGCACCGGGGAGCTGTTTTTT.

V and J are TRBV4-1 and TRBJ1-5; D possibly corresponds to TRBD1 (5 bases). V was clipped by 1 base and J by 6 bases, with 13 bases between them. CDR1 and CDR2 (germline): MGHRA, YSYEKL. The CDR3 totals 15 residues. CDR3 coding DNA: TGCGCCAGCAGCCAAGTCACGGGGGAGGCTCAGCCCCAGCATTTT. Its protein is CASSQVTGEAQPQHF.

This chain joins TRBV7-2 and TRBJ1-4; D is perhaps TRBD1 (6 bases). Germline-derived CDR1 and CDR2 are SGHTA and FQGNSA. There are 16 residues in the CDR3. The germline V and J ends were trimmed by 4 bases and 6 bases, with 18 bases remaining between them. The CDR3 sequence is CASSSMPGAIYEKLFF. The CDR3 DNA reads TGTGCCAGCAGCTCGATGCCGGGGGCAATATATGAAAAACTGTTTTTT.

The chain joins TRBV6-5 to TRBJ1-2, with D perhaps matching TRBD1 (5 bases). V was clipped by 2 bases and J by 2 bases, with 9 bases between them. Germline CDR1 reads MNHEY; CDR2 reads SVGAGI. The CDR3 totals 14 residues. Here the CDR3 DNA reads TGTGCCAGCAGTTACCGACAGATCAACTATGGCTACACCTTC. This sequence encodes CASSYRQINYGYTF.